Listed below are T cell receptor beta chains from one sample, sequenced in a study of Ad26.COV2.S vaccination and SARS-CoV-2 variants. Sequenced by immunoSEQ multiplex PCR; TCRdb stores in-frame clones only, minus some. The data contain 300,000 to 500,000 clones, approximately 86% of them singletons. The sequences come from peripheral blood, collected in a trial of Ad26.COV2.S vaccine versus placebo. The receptors stem from a person aged 18-65 years who received the Ad26.COV2.S COVID-19 vaccine or a placebo. CDR3s include the opening cysteine and the closing phenylalanine or tryptophan. Fields, in order: D gene, clone size, V gene, J gene, CDR3 protein, CDR3 DNA. A D gene is named only where the DNA matches it firmly. Clone size, where shown, is once, few, many, or a class for clones that have expanded.

TRBD1	many	TRBV19	TRBJ2-7	CASSMKGQGTYEQYF	TGTGCCAGTAGTATGAAGGGACAGGGAACCTACGAGCAGTACTTC
-	-	TRBV27	TRBJ1-1	CASSLSSTAPLGAFF	TGTGCCAGCAGTTTATCGAGTACAGCCCCCTTAGGGGCTTTCTTT
TRBD1	-	TRBV19	TRBJ1-1	CASSLTGMGTEAFF	TGTGCCAGTAGTTTGACAGGGATGGGAACTGAAGCTTTCTTT
TRBD1	-	TRBV19	TRBJ1-2	CASRRDREYGYTF	TGTGCCAGTAGAAGGGACAGGGAATATGGCTACACCTTC
TRBD1	-	TRBV5-1	TRBJ1-5	CASSLTGGNQPQHF	TGCGCCAGCAGCTTGACAGGGGGCAATCAGCCCCAGCATTTT
-	-	TRBV30	TRBJ1-3	CAWTTGNTIYF	TGTGCCTGGACTACTGGAAACACCATATATTTT
-	-	TRBV28	TRBJ1-6	CASSLVVGRDNSPLHF	TGTGCCAGCAGTTTAGTGGTTGGCCGGGATAATTCACCCCTCCACTTT
TRBD2	few	TRBV7-9	TRBJ2-7	CASSWDYSYEQYF	TGTGCCAGCAGTTGGGACTATTCCTACGAGCAGTACTTC
-	-	TRBV4-3	TRBJ1-2	CASSQESAHTGYTF	TGCGCCAGCAGCCAAGAGTCCGCCCACACGGGCTACACCTTC
-	few	TRBV3-1/TRBV3-2	TRBJ1-6	CASSQGHSVAVLHF	TGTGCCAGCAGCCAAGGGCACTCTGTAGCAGTCCTCCACTTT
TRBD1	-	TRBV10-1	TRBJ2-7	CASSSNRQGNEQYF	TGCGCCAGCAGTTCAAACAGACAGGGTAACGAGCAGTACTTC
-	few	TRBV7-2	TRBJ2-2	CASSTLEGRSSRELFF	TGTGCCAGCAGCACTCTGGAGGGACGATCATCGCGGGAGCTGTTTTTT
-	-	TRBV4-1	TRBJ1-4	CASSQDEGINEKLFF	TGCGCCAGCAGCCAAGATGAGGGGATCAATGAAAAACTGTTTTTT
-	-	TRBV5-5	TRBJ1-5	CASSKGSGNQPQHF	TGTGCCAGCAGCAAAGGGTCAGGCAATCAGCCCCAGCATTTT
-	few	TRBV6-5	TRBJ2-7	CASNSGASYEQYF	TGTGCCAGCAATTCCGGGGCCTCCTACGAGCAGTACTTC
-	-	TRBV10-1	TRBJ1-1	CATSGPGDTEAFF	TGCGCCACCTCGGGGCCGGGGGACACTGAAGCTTTCTTT
-	few	TRBV5-6	TRBJ2-5	CASSRGGLGETQYF	TGTGCCAGCAGCCGAGGGGGTTTGGGGGAGACCCAGTACTTC
TRBD1	-	TRBV27	TRBJ1-2	CASSPGTGSHGYTF	TGTGCCAGCAGCCCCGGGACAGGGTCTCATGGCTACACCTTC
-	-	TRBV30	TRBJ1-2	CAWSSTDYGYTF	TGTGCCTGGAGTTCAACGGACTATGGCTACACCTTC
TRBD1	-	TRBV30	TRBJ1-6	CAWMGQYNSPLHF	TGTGCCTGGATGGGACAGTATAATTCACCCCTCCACTTT
-	-	TRBV7-6	TRBJ1-2	CASTDGNNFDGYTF	TGTGCCAGCACGGACGGTAATAACTTCGATGGCTACACCTTC
-	once	TRBV5-4	TRBJ1-1	CASSLWGNTEAFF	TGTGCCAGCAGCTTATGGGGTAACACTGAAGCTTTCTTT
TRBD2	-	TRBV3-1/TRBV3-2	TRBJ2-5	CASSPGVGTRYETQYF	TGTGCCAGCAGCCCCGGTGTCGGGACTAGATACGAGACCCAGTACTTC
-	-	TRBV12-3/TRBV12-4	TRBJ2-2	CASKLVGELFF	TGTGCCAGCAAGTTGGTCGGGGAGCTGTTTTTT
-	-	TRBV6-5	TRBJ2-7	CASSSPRTYSYEQYF	TGTGCCAGCAGTTCCCCCCGGACCTACTCCTACGAGCAGTACTTC
TRBD2	-	TRBV19	TRBJ2-3	CASSIGLAGDTQYF	TGTGCCAGTAGTATTGGACTAGCGGGGGATACGCAGTATTTT
TRBD1	-	TRBV4-1	TRBJ1-1	CASSQDPGTAQEAFF	TGCGCCAGCAGCCAAGATCCTGGGACAGCACAGGAAGCTTTCTTT
TRBD1	-	TRBV12-5	TRBJ2-1	CASGLDRTGVNNEQFF	TGTGCTAGTGGTTTGGACCGGACAGGGGTAAACAATGAGCAGTTCTTC
-	few	TRBV11-3	TRBJ1-1	CASSCYGDTEAFF	TGTGCCAGCAGCTGCTACGGCGACACTGAAGCTTTCTTT
-	-	TRBV21-1	TRBJ1-5	CARFWRGRCFNQPQHF	TGTGCCAGGTTCTGGAGGGGCAGGTGCTTCAATCAGCCCCAGCATTTT
-	-	TRBV29-1	TRBJ2-1	CSAELAPSYNEQFF	TGCAGCGCAGAACTAGCCCCCTCCTACAATGAGCAGTTCTTC
-	-	TRBV25-1	TRBJ1-3	CASSGGIQGNTIYF	TGTGCCAGCAGTGGCGGCATCCAGGGAAACACCATATATTTT
TRBD2	few	TRBV7-2	TRBJ2-7	CASSRWTSGGDGQYF	TGTGCCAGCAGCCGGTGGACTAGCGGGGGTGATGGGCAGTACTTC
-	-	TRBV4-1	TRBJ1-2	CASSQGRGGLWDGYTF	TGCGCCAGCAGCCAAGGTAGGGGGGGCCTCTGGGATGGCTACACCTTC
-	-	TRBV5-1	TRBJ1-6	CASSFTGTPYNSPLHF	TGCGCCAGCAGCTTTACAGGGACCCCCTATAATTCACCCCTCCACTTT
-	-	TRBV15	TRBJ2-1	CATSRAPSGGNEQFF	TGTGCCACCAGCCGAGCGCCGAGTGGGGGAAATGAGCAGTTCTTC
-	-	TRBV20-1	TRBJ2-2	CSASKVSGELFF	TGCAGTGCTAGTAAGGTGTCCGGGGAGCTGTTTTTT
TRBD1	-	TRBV4-3	TRBJ1-2	CASSQEGRFQGEYGYTF	TGCGCCAGCAGCCAAGAGGGCCGGTTTCAGGGGGAGTATGGCTACACCTTC
-	-	TRBV21-1	TRBJ2-1	CASMLVAASSDEQFF	TGTGCCAGCATGCTGGTAGCGGCTTCTTCTGATGAGCAGTTCTTC
-	-	TRBV5-1	TRBJ2-7	CASSPNGRLLLSNEQYF	TGCGCCAGCAGCCCCAACGGTCGCTTACTCCTATCGAACGAGCAGTACTTC
-	few	TRBV3-1/TRBV3-2	TRBJ2-7	CASSPPGYEQYF	TGTGCCAGCAGCCCACCGGGATACGAGCAGTACTTC
-	-	TRBV4-1	TRBJ2-2	CASYGGTGELFF	TGCGCCAGTTACGGGGGAACCGGGGAGCTGTTTTTT
TRBD1	-	TRBV7-2	TRBJ1-2	CASSSIRGQGYTF	TGTGCCAGCAGCTCGATCAGGGGGCAAGGCTACACCTTC
-	once	TRBV11-2	TRBJ2-7	CASSLGQQGYEQYF	TGTGCCAGCAGCTTAGGACAGCAGGGCTACGAGCAGTACTTC
TRBD2	-	TRBV3-1/TRBV3-2	TRBJ2-1	CASSQDLAEKQFF	TGTGCCAGCAGCCAAGATCTAGCGGAAAAGCAGTTCTTC
-	-	TRBV13	TRBJ1-2	CASSLLQGKSGYTF	TGTGCCAGCAGCTTATTGCAGGGTAAGAGTGGCTACACCTTC
TRBD2	-	TRBV4-1	TRBJ2-1	CASSQYGTSGVQEQFF	TGCGCCAGCAGCCAATACGGGACTAGCGGGGTACAGGAGCAGTTCTTC
-	-	TRBV3-1/TRBV3-2	TRBJ1-4	CASYGANEKLFF	TGTGCCAGTTACGGAGCTAATGAAAAACTGTTTTTT
-	-	TRBV5-4	TRBJ1-2	CASKFLGGANYGYTF	TGTGCCAGCAAATTCCTAGGGGGAGCTAACTATGGCTACACCTTC
-	once	TRBV5-5	TRBJ1-2	CASSLDPGKKMYGYTF	TGTGCCAGCAGCTTGGATCCGGGAAAAAAAATGTATGGCTACACCTTC
TRBD2	-	TRBV5-1	TRBJ2-7	CASSFSGGPTYEQYF	TGCGCCAGCAGCTTTAGCGGGGGGCCTACCTACGAGCAGTACTTC
-	-	TRBV27	TRBJ2-7	CASSLKGGFSSYEQYF	TGTGCCAGCAGTTTAAAAGGGGGGTTTAGCTCCTACGAGCAGTACTTC
-	-	TRBV7-8	TRBJ1-5	CASSLQPGPQPQHF	TGTGCCAGCAGCTTACAACCCGGACCTCAGCCCCAGCATTTT
-	once	TRBV7-9	TRBJ2-7	CASSLTGDYEQYF	TGTGCCAGCAGCTTGACTGGAGACTACGAGCAGTACTTC
-	-	TRBV5-4	TRBJ1-2	CASSYDRIGYTF	TGTGCCAGCAGTTATGACAGGATTGGCTACACCTTC
TRBD2	-	TRBV20-1	TRBJ2-3	CSASSLAGEPEDTQYF	TGCAGTGCTAGTAGCTTAGCGGGGGAGCCCGAAGATACGCAGTATTTT
TRBD1	once	TRBV6-4	TRBJ2-1	CASSDSTTGDPFF	TGTGCCAGCAGTGACTCGACCACAGGGGATCCGTTCTTC